This T cell receptor beta chain was captured in a study of neurological immune-mediated disorders. This clonotype was counted at least ten times. As yet, its antigen is unknown. As for the cDNA, it was generated by 5'RACE with 10-nucleotide random UMIs. TCRdb re-called the 5' RACE reads with MiXCR, one entry per CDR3 protein. Here the sample spans approximately 44,000 distinct CDR3 sequences, just under 6% being singletons. This CDR3 region has 17 residues. The germline V gene has CDR1 KGHDR and CDR2 SFDVKD. Trimming stripped 3 bases from V and 0 bases from J, with 11 bases between. Libraries from sorted cells used about 950,000 T cells (CD4+ or CD8+). Study-wide results and limits: TCR-beta repertoires seemed private in all groups, with no expanded CDR3 amino acid sequences shared.

This receptor was identified in a woman between 18 and 29 years old with multiple sclerosis. The chain joins TRBV24-1 to TRBJ2-6; maybe TRBD2 (6 bases). Sequenced: CD4+ T cells from blood. The CDR3 protein is CATSDGGALSGANVLTF. The DNA for the CDR3 is TGTGCCACCAGTGATGGCGGGGCGCTCTCTGGGGCCAACGTCCTGACTTTC.